This T cell receptor beta chain was captured by sequencing in a study of early T cells in non-severe SARS-CoV-2 infection. Whole-study results and caveats: The study's VDJdb matching favored anti-spike CD8 responses and missed private and CD4 specificities.

This clonotype was counted at least ten times. The antigen remains undetermined. The CDR3 runs 13 residues. Between the trimmed V and J ends, which lost 1 base and 1 base, there was a span of 5 bases. Looked up from germline, CDR1 is LGHNA and CDR2 is YNFKEQ. cDNA molecules, individually, were tagged with unique molecular identifiers. TCRdb reprocessed the 5' RACE reads with MiXCR, giving one entry per CDR3 protein. Of approximately 35,000 distinct CDR3 sequences listed, less than 8.5% were seen once; the top ten hold approximately 4.1%. This rearrangement joins TRBV4-2 to TRBJ2-7; D call uncertain. The sequencing input was whole blood. The receptor's source is an adult who was a healthcare worker with PCR-confirmed SARS-CoV-2 infection or an uninfected control (not recorded which). CDR3 in amino acids: CASSQAVSYEQYF. The CDR3, as DNA: TGTGCCAGCAGCCAAGCGGTGTCCTACGAGCAGTACTTC.